This TCR beta chain was documented in a study of T cell responses to AZD1222 COVID-19 vaccine. Notes on this clone: No antigen is known for it.

Overall study findings and caveats: The CD4 TCRs associated with vaccination extended across spike and predominated at 160-218 and 743-854.

The CDR3 spans 14 residues. Germline CDR1 is SGHKS and CDR2 is YYEKEE (reference sequence). Losses at the gene ends were 1 base for V and 3 bases for J; bases not matched to a gene: 3. Sequencing used immunoSEQ multiplex PCR; TCRdb keeps in-frame clones, though not all of them. The sample includes 150,000 or so clones, about 91% of them seen just once. The TCR was taken from an adult in good health. The chain carries TRBV5-5 and TRBJ1-1, with 7 bases matching TRBD1. The material was peripheral blood, obtained on day 0 of AZD1222 vaccination. CDR3 sequence reads: CASSLPGGDTEAFF. The CDR3 DNA reads as TGTGCCAGCAGCTTGCCAGGGGGGGACACTGAAGCTTTCTTT. The whole variable domain, remainder taken from reference TRBV5-5 and TRBJ1-1, is DAGVTQSPTHLIKTRGQQVTLRCSPISGHKSVSWYQQVLGQGPQFIFQYYEKEERGRGNFPDRFSARQFPNYSSELNVNALLLGDSALYLCASSLPGGDTEAFFGQGTRLTVV.